This T cell receptor beta chain was documented in a study of blood T cell repertoires in COVID-19. In the study overall: Spain, Italy and the United States supplied samples that represented acute and convalescent COVID-19. PBMCs, B-cell-depleted T cells, or T cells were the source of the cDNA or gDNA that made up the material.

Recruited during active infection, patients (from Seattle) were subsequently followed longitudinally. Original analysis: Amplification of reference gene primers provided the estimated nucleated cell counts. Produced via immunoSEQ multiplex PCR; TCRdb's table is partial and in-frame only. V, J and clone size derive from that table, while D and trimming were established from the DNA sequence. The sample carries over 250,000 clones, about nine tenths recorded once. The CDR3 is 14 residues long. Trimming at V came to 4 bases and at J to 4 bases, leaving 7 bases not matched to a gene. Germline loops: CDR1 SGHAT, CDR2 FQNNGV.

The V gene is TRBV11-2, the J gene TRBJ2-7; 7 bases align to TRBD1. Material: peripheral blood. The TCR sequence derives from a woman between 45 and 60 years old with COVID-19, enrolled during active disease. CDR3 protein: CASSYPGQPYEQYF. The CDR3 DNA follows: TGTGCCAGCAGCTATCCGGGACAGCCTTACGAGCAGTACTTC. The entire variable domain, with the rest obtained from reference TRBV11-2 and TRBJ2-7, is as follows: EAGVAQSPRYKIIEKRQSVAFWCNPISGHATLYWYQQILGQGPKLLIQFQNNGVVDDSQLPKDRFSAERLKGVDSTLKIQPAKLEDSAVYLCASSYPGQPYEQYFGPGTRLTVT.